One and the same sample provided the 22 T cell receptor beta chains below, sequenced in a study of molecular identifiers for immune sequencing clone quantification. TCRdb itself ran the PCR reads through MiXCR, one entry per CDR3 protein. This table has nearly 650,000 distinct CDR3 sequences, about 25% appearing once. The sample consisted of naive CD8+ T cells from blood, with Jurkat cell RNA spiked in. Subset meaning: FACS-sorted CD8+CD4-CCR7+CD45RA+ naive T cells. The receptors were gathered from a human donor in good health. Some libraries in this study had Jurkat cell RNA spiked in.

The sample holds a few counts of this clonotype. This CDR3 reads CASSSKDRTNTGELFF. The CDR3 nucleotides are TGTGCCAGCAGTTCCAAGGACAGGACGAACACCGGGGAGCTGTTTTTT. The rearrangement joins TRBV12-3 or TRBV12-4 to TRBJ2-2; 7 positions match TRBD1. V shed 4 bases and J 0 bases; nucleotides not matched to a gene: 5. The CDR3 sequence is 16 residues long.

This clonotype was counted at least ten times. J is TRBJ1-2 and V is TRBV9, with D hard to call. The CDR3 covers 17 residues. Trimming took off 0 bases at V and 0 bases at J, with 15 bases between the two ends. In germline, CDR1 is SGDLS, CDR2 YYNGEE. The CDR3 spells CASSVVAEGQSNYGYTF. As DNA, the CDR3 is TGTGCCAGCAGCGTAGTCGCTGAAGGGCAGTCTAACTATGGCTACACCTTC.

On this clonotype itself: One junction end does not reproduce the germline sequence, and a read error may be involved. The chain uses TRBV14 and TRBJ2-5; no clear D. Germline values: CDR1 SGHDN, CDR2 FVKESK. This CDR3 contains 13 residues. This CDR3 is CASSSWVQEPQYF. CDR3 DNA sequence: TGTGCCAGCAGCTCCTGGGTACAAGAGCCCCAGTACTTC.

There are a few counts of this clonotype. The rearrangement joins TRBV10-2 to TRBJ2-2; 7 nucleotides line up with TRBD2. CDR1 is WSHSY, CDR2 SAAADI, per germline. V was pared by 0 bases and J by 0 bases, with 10 bases of the junction left unmatched. The CDR3 consists of 19 residues. The CDR3 sequence is CASSESRLAETPNTGELFF. The DNA for the CDR3 is TGCGCCAGCAGTGAGTCGAGGCTAGCGGAGACCCCGAACACCGGGGAGCTGTTTTTT.

A few counts support this clonotype. The V call is TRBV27, the J call TRBJ1-1; no definite D call. The CDR3 has 17 residues. Trimming cost V 1 base and J 2 bases, with 17 bases left between them. CDR1 is MNHEY, CDR2 SMNVEV, per germline (reference sequence). The CDR3 sequence: CASSLLTREGANTEAFF. Written as DNA, the CDR3 is TGTGCCAGCAGTTTATTGACTCGAGAGGGTGCCAACACTGAAGCTTTCTTT.

This clonotype was observed many times. The CDR3 reads CASSGIAGSTDTQYF. The CDR3 DNA is TGTGCCAGCAGTGGGATTGCGGGGAGCACAGATACGCAGTATTTT. The V call is TRBV2, the J call TRBJ2-3, with a possible D match to TRBD2 (6 bases). The CDR3 sequence is 15 residues long. Trimming took off 4 bases at V and 0 bases at J, with 11 bases between the two ends. In germline, CDR1 is SNHLY, CDR2 FYNNEI.

This clonotype was recorded a few times. The chain employs TRBV10-3 and TRBJ1-1, with TRBD1 matching over 8 bases. Germline V gene data show CDR1 as ENHRY and CDR2 as SYGVKD. V was clipped by 2 bases and J by 4 bases; unmatched bases: 6. The CDR3 consists of 15 residues. The CDR3 coding sequence is TGTGCCATCAGTGAGGGGACAGGAAGTTCCACTGAAGCTTTCTTT. Protein product: CAISEGTGSSTEAFF.

This clonotype was detected a few times. CDR3 region: CASSVGGSANTGELFF. CDR3 nucleotide sequence: TGTGCCAGCAGCGTAGGCGGGAGCGCGAACACCGGGGAGCTGTTTTTT. This chain connects TRBV9 to TRBJ2-2; the match to TRBD2 covers 7 bases. Per germline, CDR1 SGDLS and CDR2 YYNGEE. V lost 0 bases and J lost 0; bases outside the gene matches: 2. The CDR3 covers 16 residues.

This clonotype has just a few counts. The CDR3 loop is CASSEATLVTQYF. The DNA for the CDR3 is TGTGCCAGCAGTGAAGCAACTCTCGTGACCCAGTACTTC. The chain couples TRBV6-1 to TRBJ2-5, with D uncertain. Deletions cut 0 bases from V and 7 bases from J, with 9 bases between. Germline V gene data show CDR1 as MNHNS and CDR2 as SASEGT. The length of the CDR3 is 13 residues.

This chain links TRBV10-3 with TRBJ2-7, with a tentative D call TRBD1 (6 bases). This CDR3 has 12 residues. V lost 8 bases and J 2 bases, leaving 10 bases between the germline ends. Germline V lookup: CDR1 ENHRY, CDR2 SYGVKD. CDR3 coding DNA: TGTGCCATCCGAGGACAGACCTACGAGCAGTACTTC. It is translated as CAIRGQTYEQYF.

This chain joins TRBV6-2 or TRBV6-3 and TRBJ2-7; 10 nucleotides agree with TRBD2. Trimming took 4 bases from V and 3 from J; bases not matched to a gene: 6. Per germline, CDR1 MNHEY and CDR2 SVGEGT. The length of the CDR3 is 15 residues. The CDR3 region has the DNA TGTGCCAGCAGTTTAGAACTAGCGGGATTCTACGAGCAGTACTTC. This codes for CASSLELAGFYEQYF.

In regard to this clonotype: A much bigger clone sits one base away, suggesting this may be a read error. The DNA of the CDR3 is TGTGCCTGCAGCCCATTTTTGAGCGGTCTGCAGTATTTT. Translated: CACSPFLSGLQYF. The chain couples TRBV5-6 to TRBJ2-3; D might be TRBD2 (5 bases). The CDR3 spans 13 residues. Per germline, CDR1 SGHDT and CDR2 YYEEEE. The whole variable domain, remainder taken from reference TRBV5-6 and TRBJ2-3, is DAGVTQSPTHLIKTRGQQVTLRCSPKSGHDTVSWYQQALGQGPQFIFQYYEEEERQRGNFPDRFSGHQFPNYSSELNVNALLLGDSALYLCACSPFLSGLQYFGPGTRLTVL.

This clonotype was seen only a few times. This chain links TRBV4-1 with TRBJ1-1, with 7 bases that match TRBD1. This CDR3 has 14 residues. V lost 7 bases to trimming and J lost 1 base; unmatched junction nucleotides: 6. Per germline, CDR1 MGHRA and CDR2 YSYEKL. CDR3 amino acids: CASTTGQRNTEAFF. CDR3 DNA sequence: TGCGCCAGCACAACGGGACAGAGGAACACTGAAGCTTTCTTT.

This clonotype was counted between two and nine times. The chain combines TRBV5-1 with TRBJ2-1, with a weak D call TRBD1 (5 bases). Per the germline V gene, CDR1 is SGHRS and CDR2 is YFSETQ. Between the trimmed V and J ends, which lost 1 base and 2 bases, there was a span of 7 bases. This CDR3 is 14 amino acids long. The CDR3 DNA sequence: TGCGCCAGCAGCTTGCAGGGTACCTACAATGAGCAGTTCTTC. Its translation: CASSLQGTYNEQFF.

This clonotype was found many times. This rearrangement joins TRBV28 to TRBJ2-7; D possibly corresponds to TRBD2 (5 bases). Germline-derived CDR1 and CDR2 are MDHEN and SYDVKM. V was shortened by 9 bases and J by 7 bases, with 16 bases between the two germline ends. The CDR3 has 12 residues. The DNA of the CDR3 is TGTGCCAGTTCGAGCGGATTTTGGGAGCAGTACTTC. This gives the protein CASSSGFWEQYF. The full variable domain, its missing parts supplied by reference TRBV28 and TRBJ2-7, is DVKVTQSSRYLVKRTGEKVFLECVQDMDHENMFWYRQDPGLGLRLIYFSYDVKMKEKGDIPEGYSVSREKKERFSLILESASTNQTSMYLCASSSGFWEQYFGPGTRLTVT.

The rearrangement uses TRBV12-3 or TRBV12-4 and TRBJ1-1; D is possibly TRBD1 (5 bases). V shed 3 bases and J shed 1 base, with 9 bases lying between them. There are 14 residues in the CDR3. The CDR3 region is CASSLGPRNTEAFF. The CDR3 DNA follows: TGTGCCAGCAGTTTGGGACCAAGGAACACTGAAGCTTTCTTT.

Regarding this clonotype: A much more abundant neighbour one base away suggests this may be a read error. The chain couples TRBV6-2 or TRBV6-3 to TRBJ1-5; 9 nucleotides agree with TRBD1. The CDR3 extends over 15 amino acids. V trimming: 6 bases; J trimming: 9 bases; junction bases outside the gene matches: 12. Germline V CDR1 and CDR2: MNHEY, SVGEGT. CDR3: CASSEGTGRPRPQHF. DNA for the CDR3: TGTGCCAGCAGCGAGGGGACAGGGAGGCCTCGGCCCCAGCATTTT.

J is TRBJ2-3 and V is TRBV12-3 or TRBV12-4; D unresolved. V lost 4 bases and J lost 3, with 14 bases in between. CDR3 length: 15 amino acids. CDR3 protein: CASSSGPTWTDTQYF. The CDR3 region has the DNA TGTGCCAGCAGTTCAGGCCCGACGTGGACAGATACGCAGTATTTT.

This clonotype was counted a few times. A much bigger clone sits one base away, suggesting this may be a read error. V is TRBV7-9 and J is TRBJ2-5; 7 bases agree with TRBD1. The CDR3 has 16 residues. Germline CDR1 is SEHNR and CDR2 is FQNEAQ (reference sequence). The CDR3 region has the DNA TGTGCCAGCAGCCCGCGGACAGGTTTATACCAAGAGACCCAGGACTTC. Translating it yields CASSPRTGLYQETQDF.

This clonotype was observed once. The junction and the germline gene differ at one end; a read error may be behind it. The chain couples TRBV30 to TRBJ2-7, with 7 bases that match TRBD2. In germline, CDR1 is GTSNPN, CDR2 SVGIG (reference sequence). The CDR3 is made up of 14 amino acids. The CDR3 here is CAWRVGGGAYEQYF. In nucleotides, the CDR3 is TGTGCCTGGCGTGTAGGTGGGGGGGCCTACGAGCAGTACTTC. Full variable domain (rest looked up from reference TRBV30 and TRBJ2-7): SQTIHQWPATLVQPVGSPLSLECTVEGTSNPNLYWYRQAAGRGLQLLFYSVGIGQISSEVPQNLSASRPQDRQFILSSKKLLLSDSGFYLCAWRVGGGAYEQYFGPGTRLTVT.

This clonotype has more than one count but fewer than ten. The chain has TRBV7-9 and TRBJ2-1; D perhaps matches TRBD2 (6 bases). Deletions cut 5 bases from V and 7 bases from J, with 18 bases between. CDR3 length: 15 residues. Germline assignment: CDR1 SEHNR and CDR2 FQNEAQ (reference sequence). The CDR3 DNA is TGTGCCAGCAGCCCGCCGGAGCGGGCCCAGAATGAGCAGTTCTTC. This codes for CASSPPERAQNEQFF.

This clonotype was seen many times. The rearrangement links TRBV3-1 to TRBJ2-1; D is possibly TRBD2 (6 bases). V lost 3 bases, J lost 1 base, and 13 bases lay in between. The CDR3 totals 16 residues. CDR1 and CDR2 from the germline V gene are LGHDT and YNNKEL (reference sequence). CDR3 nucleotide sequence: TGTGCCAGCAGCCACTTGGAGGGCCGGTCCTACAATGAGCAGTTCTTC. The encoded protein is CASSHLEGRSYNEQFF.